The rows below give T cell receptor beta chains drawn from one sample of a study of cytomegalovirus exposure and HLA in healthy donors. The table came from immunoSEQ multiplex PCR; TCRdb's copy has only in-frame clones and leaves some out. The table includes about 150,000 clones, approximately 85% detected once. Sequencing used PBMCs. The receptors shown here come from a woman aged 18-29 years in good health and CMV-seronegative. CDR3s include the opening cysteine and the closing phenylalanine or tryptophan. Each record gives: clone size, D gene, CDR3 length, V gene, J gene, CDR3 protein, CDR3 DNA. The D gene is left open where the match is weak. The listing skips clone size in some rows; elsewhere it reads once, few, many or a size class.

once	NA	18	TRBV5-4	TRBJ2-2	CASSPPLQGSPNTGELFF	TGTGCCAGCAGCCCGCCGTTGCAGGGCTCCCCGAACACCGGGGAGCTGTTTTTT
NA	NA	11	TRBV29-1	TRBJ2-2	CSGWSTGELFF	TGCAGCGGATGGAGCACCGGGGAGCTGTTTTTT
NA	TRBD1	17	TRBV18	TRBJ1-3	CASSPRQGKSSGNTIYF	TGTGCCAGCTCACCACGACAGGGAAAAAGCTCTGGAAACACCATATATTTT
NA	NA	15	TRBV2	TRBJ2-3	CASSDRRSLADTQYF	TGTGCCAGCAGTGACCGTCGGAGCCTGGCAGATACGCAGTATTTT
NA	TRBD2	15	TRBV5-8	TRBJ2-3	CASSPREGFRNTQYF	TGTGCCAGCAGCCCCCGGGAGGGGTTTCGAAATACGCAGTATTTT
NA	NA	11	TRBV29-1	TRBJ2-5	CSVRSRETQYF	TGCAGCGTTAGATCGCGAGAGACCCAGTACTTC
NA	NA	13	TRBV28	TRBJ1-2	CASSLAGLYGYTF	TGTGCCAGCAGTTTAGCAGGGCTCTATGGCTACACCTTC
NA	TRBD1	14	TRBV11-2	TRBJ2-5	CASSLTGAMETQYF	TGTGCCAGCAGCTTAACAGGGGCCATGGAGACCCAGTACTTC
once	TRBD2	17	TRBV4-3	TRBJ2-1	CASSQDPTSGLGDEQFF	TGCGCCAGCAGCCAAGACCCGACTAGCGGTTTAGGCGATGAGCAGTTCTTC
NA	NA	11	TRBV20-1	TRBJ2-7	CSVGGTYEQYF	TGCAGTGTAGGCGGAACCTACGAGCAGTACTTC
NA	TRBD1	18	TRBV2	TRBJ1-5	CASSDLGLGTVSNQPQHF	TGTGCCAGCAGTGATTTAGGGCTCGGGACAGTTAGCAATCAGCCCCAGCATTTT
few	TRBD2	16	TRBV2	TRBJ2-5	CASRKGSGRAEETQYF	TGTGCCAGCAGGAAAGGTAGCGGGAGGGCGGAAGAGACCCAGTACTTC
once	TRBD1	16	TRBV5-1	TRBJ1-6	CASSPMTGGTGSPLHF	TGCGCCAGCAGCCCCATGACAGGGGGCACTGGTTCACCCCTCCACTTT
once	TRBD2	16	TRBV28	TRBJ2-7	CASAPQPAGGPYEQYF	TGTGCCAGCGCTCCCCAACCCGCGGGAGGGCCCTACGAGCAGTACTTC
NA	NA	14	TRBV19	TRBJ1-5	CASSLGQFAQPQHF	TGTGCCAGTAGTCTGGGACAATTCGCCCAGCCCCAGCATTTT
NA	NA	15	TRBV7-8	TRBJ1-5	CASSPRGVDNQPQHF	TGTGCCAGCAGCCCCCGCGGAGTGGACAATCAGCCCCAGCATTTT
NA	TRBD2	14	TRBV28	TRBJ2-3	CASSLSGTGGTQYF	TGTGCCAGCAGTTTATCTGGGACGGGGGGTACGCAGTATTTT
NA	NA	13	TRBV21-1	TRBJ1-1	CASSKNRGPEAFF	TGTGCCAGCAGCAAAAACAGGGGACCTGAAGCTTTCTTT
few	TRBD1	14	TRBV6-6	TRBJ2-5	CASKYNRGEETQYF	TGTGCCAGCAAATATAACAGGGGGGAAGAGACCCAGTACTTC
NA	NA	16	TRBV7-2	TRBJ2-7	CASSFMRGLQAYEQYF	TGTGCCAGCAGCTTTATGAGGGGACTGCAAGCCTACGAGCAGTACTTC
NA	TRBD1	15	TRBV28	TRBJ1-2	CASSPTGDGYYGYTF	TGTGCCAGCAGTCCGACAGGGGACGGGTACTATGGCTACACCTTC
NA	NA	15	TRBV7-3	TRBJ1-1	CASSLQGAGGTEAFF	TGTGCCAGCAGCTTACAAGGGGCGGGGGGAACTGAAGCTTTCTTT
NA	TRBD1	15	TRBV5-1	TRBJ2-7	CASSLAGTGEYEQYF	TGCGCCAGCAGCTTGGCCGGGACAGGAGAATACGAGCAGTACTTC
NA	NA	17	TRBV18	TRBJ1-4	CASSPPGRTATNEKLFF	TGTGCCAGCTCACCCCCGGGACGGACAGCAACTAATGAAAAACTGTTTTTT
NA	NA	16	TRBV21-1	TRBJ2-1	CASSPTPAGDRNEQFF	TGTGCCAGCAGCCCTACGCCAGCGGGAGACCGCAATGAGCAGTTCTTC
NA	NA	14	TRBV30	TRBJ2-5	CAWSEGASWETQYF	TGTGCCTGGAGCGAGGGAGCCTCATGGGAGACCCAGTACTTC
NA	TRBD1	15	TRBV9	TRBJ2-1	CASDLEGQGINEQFF	TGTGCCAGCGATTTGGAGGGACAGGGAATCAATGAGCAGTTCTTC
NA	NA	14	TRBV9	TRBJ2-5	CASSPRHLQETQYF	TGTGCCAGCAGCCCCCGACACCTTCAGGAGACCCAGTACTTC
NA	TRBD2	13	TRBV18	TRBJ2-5	CASSLAGAETQYF	TGTGCCAGCTCGCTAGCGGGAGCAGAGACCCAGTACTTC
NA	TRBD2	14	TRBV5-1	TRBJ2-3	CASSRGGSTDTQYF	TGCGCCAGCAGCCGCGGGGGAAGCACAGATACGCAGTATTTT
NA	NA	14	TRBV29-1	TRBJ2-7	CSVEDDTVSYEQYF	TGCAGCGTTGAAGACGACACAGTCTCCTACGAGCAGTACTTC
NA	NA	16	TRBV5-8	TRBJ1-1	CASSGGLRGVNTEAFF	TGTGCCAGCAGCGGGGGACTGCGGGGGGTGAACACTGAAGCTTTCTTT
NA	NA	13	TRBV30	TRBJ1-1	CASQAPMNTEAFF	TGTGCCTCACAGGCACCGATGAACACTGAAGCTTTCTTT
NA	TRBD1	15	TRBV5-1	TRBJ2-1	CASSLDRGPYNEQFF	TGCGCCAGCAGCTTGGACAGGGGGCCTTACAATGAGCAGTTCTTC
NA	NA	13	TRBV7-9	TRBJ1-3	CASSLPPGNTIYF	TGTGCCAGCAGCTTACCCCCAGGAAACACCATATATTTT
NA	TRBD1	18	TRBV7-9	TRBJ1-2	CASSSEIRDSPSNYGYTF	TGTGCCAGCAGCTCCGAAATACGGGACAGCCCATCTAACTATGGCTACACCTTC
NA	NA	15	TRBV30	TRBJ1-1	CAWSRGWGGNTEAFF	TGTGCCTGGAGTCGTGGCTGGGGCGGGAACACTGAAGCTTTCTTT
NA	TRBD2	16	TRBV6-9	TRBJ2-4	CASSFPGEGTWNIQYF	TGTGCCAGCAGTTTCCCGGGGGAGGGAACTTGGAACATTCAGTACTTC
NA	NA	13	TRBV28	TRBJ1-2	CASSFGAGFGYTF	TGTGCCAGCAGTTTTGGGGCAGGGTTTGGCTACACCTTC
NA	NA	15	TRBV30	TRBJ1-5	CARAHSGASNQPQHF	TGTGCCCGGGCCCATTCAGGGGCTAGCAATCAGCCCCAGCATTTT
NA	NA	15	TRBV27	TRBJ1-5	CASSFKGGSNQPQHF	TGTGCCAGCAGTTTTAAGGGAGGAAGCAATCAGCCCCAGCATTTT
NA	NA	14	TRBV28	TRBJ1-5	CASSQVYSNQPQHF	TGTGCCAGCAGCCAGGTTTATAGCAATCAGCCCCAGCATTTT
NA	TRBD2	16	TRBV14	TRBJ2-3	CASSQDLRASGTSQYF	TGTGCCAGCAGCCAAGATCTCAGGGCTAGCGGGACTTCGCAGTATTTT
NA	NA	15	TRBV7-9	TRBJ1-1	CASVASGHQNTEAFF	TGTGCCAGCGTTGCTTCGGGACACCAGAACACTGAAGCTTTCTTT
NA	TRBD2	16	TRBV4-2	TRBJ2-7	CASSQVTSGVTIRQYF	TGTGCCAGCAGCCAAGTGACTAGCGGGGTAACAATCCGGCAGTACTTC
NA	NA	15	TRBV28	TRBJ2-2	CASSLLAELAGELFF	TGTGCCAGCAGTTTATTGGCGGAGTTAGCCGGGGAGCTGTTTTTT
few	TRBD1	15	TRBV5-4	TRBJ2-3	CASSLGTGKTDTQYF	TGTGCCAGCAGCTTGGGGACAGGGAAAACAGATACGCAGTATTTT
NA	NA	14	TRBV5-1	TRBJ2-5	CASSLWEGSLGQYF	TGCGCCAGCAGCTTGTGGGAAGGGAGTTTAGGCCAGTACTTC
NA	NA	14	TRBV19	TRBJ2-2	CASSMGAGTGELFF	TGTGCCAGTAGTATGGGGGCAGGTACCGGGGAGCTGTTTTTT
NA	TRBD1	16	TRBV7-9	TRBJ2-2	CASSPRTGMNTGELFF	TGTGCCAGCAGCCCACGGACAGGGATGAACACCGGGGAGCTGTTTTTT
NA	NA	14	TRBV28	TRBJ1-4	CASTATGRWEKLFF	TGTGCCAGCACCGCAACAGGGAGATGGGAAAAACTGTTTTTT
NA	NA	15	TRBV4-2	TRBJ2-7	CASSPHNLRDYEQYF	TGTGCCAGCAGCCCACACAATTTGCGGGACTACGAGCAGTACTTC
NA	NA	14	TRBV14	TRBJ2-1	CASSRSQEGAEQFF	TGTGCCAGCAGCCGGTCACAGGAAGGGGCTGAGCAGTTCTTC
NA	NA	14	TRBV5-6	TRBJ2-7	CASRDAPGSYEQYF	TGTGCCAGCAGGGATGCGCCGGGGTCCTACGAGCAGTACTTC
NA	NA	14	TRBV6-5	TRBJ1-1	CASSRGGLGTEAFF	TGTGCCAGCAGTCGTGGCGGATTAGGCACTGAAGCTTTCTTT
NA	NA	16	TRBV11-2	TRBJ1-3	CASSLVNSFSGNTIYF	TGTGCCAGCAGCTTAGTAAACAGCTTCTCTGGAAACACCATATATTTT
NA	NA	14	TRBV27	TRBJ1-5	CASSFGGSNQPQHF	TGTGCCAGCAGTTTTGGAGGTAGCAATCAGCCCCAGCATTTT